The present TCR beta chain was sequenced within a study of cytomegalovirus exposure and HLA in healthy donors. In nominal health when sampled, donors likely had unrecorded immune exposures nonetheless. General study points: Several top significant clusters appeared, in a later analysis, to be linked to common viral pathogens. Productive status was seen about 87% or about 30% of the time for most TCR beta V segments in an earlier analysis. Later analysis associated a missense DCLRE1C variant with TCR beta V- and J-gene trimming.

The CDR3 loop spans 11 amino acids. Germline lookup yields CDR1 MDHEN and CDR2 SYDVKM. Trimming removed 9 bases at V and 1 base at J, with 7 bases between. Remarks on this clone: What it binds is unknown.

Amplification used 60 Vbeta primers and 13 Jbeta primers. Clones were read by immunoSEQ multiplex PCR, and TCRdb kept only the in-frame ones, dropping some. Its listing shows fewer than 60,000 clones. The sequence was obtained from a woman in her thirties or forties in good health and CMV-seronegative. Sequenced material: PBMCs. The chain couples TRBV28 to TRBJ2-7; no clear D. CDR3 coding DNA: TGTGCCAGTTACGGTTCCTACGAGCAGTACTTC. This gives the protein CASYGSYEQYF.